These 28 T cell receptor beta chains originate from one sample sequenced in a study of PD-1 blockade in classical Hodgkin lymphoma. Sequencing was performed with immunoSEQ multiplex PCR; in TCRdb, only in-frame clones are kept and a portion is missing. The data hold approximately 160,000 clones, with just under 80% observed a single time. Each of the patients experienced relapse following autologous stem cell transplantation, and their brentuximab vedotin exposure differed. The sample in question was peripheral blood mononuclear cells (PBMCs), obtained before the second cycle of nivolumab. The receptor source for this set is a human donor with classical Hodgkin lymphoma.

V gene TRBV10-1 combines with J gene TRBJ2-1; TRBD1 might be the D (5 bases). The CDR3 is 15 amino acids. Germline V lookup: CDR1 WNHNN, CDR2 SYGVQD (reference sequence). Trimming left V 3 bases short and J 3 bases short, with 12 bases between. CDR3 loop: CASSDYGHHYNEQFF. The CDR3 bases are TGCGCCAGCAGTGATTATGGACACCACTACAATGAGCAGTTCTTC.

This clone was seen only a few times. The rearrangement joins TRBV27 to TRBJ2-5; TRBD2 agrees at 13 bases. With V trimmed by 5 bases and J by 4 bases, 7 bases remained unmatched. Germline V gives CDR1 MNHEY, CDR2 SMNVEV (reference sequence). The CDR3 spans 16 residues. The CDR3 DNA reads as TGTGCCAGCAGTCCCCAACTAGCGGGAGGGCCAGAGACCCAGTACTTC. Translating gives CASSPQLAGGPETQYF.

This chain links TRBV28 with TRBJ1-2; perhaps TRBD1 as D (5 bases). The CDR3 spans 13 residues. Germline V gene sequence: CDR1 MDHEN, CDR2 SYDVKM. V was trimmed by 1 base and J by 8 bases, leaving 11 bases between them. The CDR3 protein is CASSLYSGSGYTF. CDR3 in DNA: TGTGCCAGCAGTTTATATTCAGGGAGCGGCTACACCTTC.

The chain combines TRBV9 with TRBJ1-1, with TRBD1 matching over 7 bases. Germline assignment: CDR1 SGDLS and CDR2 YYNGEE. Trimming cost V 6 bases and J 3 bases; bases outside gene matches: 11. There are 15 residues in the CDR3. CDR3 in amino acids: CASNPTTGADTEAFF. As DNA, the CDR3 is TGTGCCAGCAATCCAACTACAGGGGCGGACACTGAAGCTTTCTTT.

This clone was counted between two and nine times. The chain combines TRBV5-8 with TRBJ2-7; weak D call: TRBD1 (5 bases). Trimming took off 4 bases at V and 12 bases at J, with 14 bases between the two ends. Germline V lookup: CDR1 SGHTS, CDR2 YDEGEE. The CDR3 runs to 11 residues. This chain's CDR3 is CASSKEGASYF. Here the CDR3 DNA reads TGTGCCAGCAGCAAGGAAGGGGCCTCGTACTTC.

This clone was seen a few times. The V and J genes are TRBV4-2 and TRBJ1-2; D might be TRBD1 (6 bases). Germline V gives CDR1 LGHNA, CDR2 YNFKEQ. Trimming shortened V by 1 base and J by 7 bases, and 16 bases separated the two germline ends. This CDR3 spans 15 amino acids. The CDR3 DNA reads TGTGCCAGCAGCCAAGTTCACAGGGTCTCCGTTGGCTACACCTTC. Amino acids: CASSQVHRVSVGYTF.

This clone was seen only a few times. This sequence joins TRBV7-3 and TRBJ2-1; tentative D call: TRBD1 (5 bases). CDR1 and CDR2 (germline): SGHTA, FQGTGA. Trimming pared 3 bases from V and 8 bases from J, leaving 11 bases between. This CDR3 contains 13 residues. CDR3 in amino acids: CASSFPGSDEQFF. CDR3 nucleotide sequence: TGTGCCAGCAGCTTCCCAGGGTCCGATGAGCAGTTCTTC.

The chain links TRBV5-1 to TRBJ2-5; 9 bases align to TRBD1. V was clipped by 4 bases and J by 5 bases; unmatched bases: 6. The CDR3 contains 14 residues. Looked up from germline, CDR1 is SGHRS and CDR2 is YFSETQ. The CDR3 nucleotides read TGCGCCAGCAGCCTCGGGACAGGGCGGGAGACCCAGTACTTC. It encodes CASSLGTGRETQYF.

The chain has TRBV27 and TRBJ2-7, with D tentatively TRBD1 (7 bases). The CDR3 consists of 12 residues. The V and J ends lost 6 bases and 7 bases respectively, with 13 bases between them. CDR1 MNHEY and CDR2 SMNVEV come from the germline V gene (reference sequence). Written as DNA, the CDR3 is TGTGCCAGCAGGGAACAGGGGAGGGAGCAGTACTTC. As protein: CASREQGREQYF.

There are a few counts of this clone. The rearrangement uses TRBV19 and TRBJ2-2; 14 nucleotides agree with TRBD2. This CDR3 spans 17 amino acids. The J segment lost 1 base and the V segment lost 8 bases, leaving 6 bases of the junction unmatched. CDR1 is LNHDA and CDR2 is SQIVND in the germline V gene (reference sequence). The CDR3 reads CASSGTSGSRNTGELFF. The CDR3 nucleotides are TGTGCCAGTTCCGGGACTAGCGGGAGTCGGAACACCGGGGAGCTGTTTTTT.

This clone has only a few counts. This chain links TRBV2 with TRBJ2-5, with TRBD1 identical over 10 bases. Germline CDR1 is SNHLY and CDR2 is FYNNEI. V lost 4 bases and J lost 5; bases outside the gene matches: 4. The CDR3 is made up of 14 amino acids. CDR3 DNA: TGTGCCAGCAGTGGGGGACAGGGGAGGGAGACCCAGTACTTC. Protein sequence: CASSGGQGRETQYF. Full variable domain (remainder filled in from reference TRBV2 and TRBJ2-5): EPEVTQTPSHQVTQMGQEVILRCVPISNHLYFYWYRQILGQKVEFLVSFYNNEISEKSEIFDDQFSVERPDGSNFTLKIRSTKLEDSAMYFCASSGGQGRETQYFGPGTRLLVL.

CDR3 nucleotide sequence: TGTGCCAGCAGCCTGGGACAAATCTCTGGAAACACCATATATTTT. Protein product: CASSLGQISGNTIYF. The chain is built from TRBV9 and TRBJ1-3; TRBD1 is a possible D gene (6 bases). With 4 bases removed from V and 0 bases from J, the gap between germline ends came to 11 bases. CDR1 and CDR2 from the germline V gene are SGDLS and YYNGEE. There are 15 residues in the CDR3.

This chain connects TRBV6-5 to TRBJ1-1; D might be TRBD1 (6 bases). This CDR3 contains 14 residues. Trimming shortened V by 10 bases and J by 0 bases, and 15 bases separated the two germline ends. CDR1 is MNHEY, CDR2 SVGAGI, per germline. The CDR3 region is CAISVDRLNTEAFF. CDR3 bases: TGTGCCATCAGCGTCGACAGGTTGAACACTGAAGCTTTCTTT.

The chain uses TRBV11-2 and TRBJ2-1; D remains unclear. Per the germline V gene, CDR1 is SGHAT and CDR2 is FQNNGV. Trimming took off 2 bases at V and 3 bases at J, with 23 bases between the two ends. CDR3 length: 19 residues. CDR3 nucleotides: TGTGCCAGCAGCTTATGGTCGCGGATTATTGACCCTCACTACAATGAGCAGTTCTTC. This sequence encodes CASSLWSRIIDPHYNEQFF. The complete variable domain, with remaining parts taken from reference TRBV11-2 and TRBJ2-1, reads EAGVAQSPRYKIIEKRQSVAFWCNPISGHATLYWYQQILGQGPKLLIQFQNNGVVDDSQLPKDRFSAERLKGVDSTLKIQPAKLEDSAVYLCASSLWSRIIDPHYNEQFFGPGTRLTVL.

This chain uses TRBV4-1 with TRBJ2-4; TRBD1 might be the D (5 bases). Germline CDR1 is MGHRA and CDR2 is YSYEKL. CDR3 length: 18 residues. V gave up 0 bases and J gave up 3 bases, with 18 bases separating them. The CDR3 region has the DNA TGCGCCAGCAGCCAAGATTTTTTGGCAGGGATCGTCAAAAACATTCAGTACTTC. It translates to CASSQDFLAGIVKNIQYF.

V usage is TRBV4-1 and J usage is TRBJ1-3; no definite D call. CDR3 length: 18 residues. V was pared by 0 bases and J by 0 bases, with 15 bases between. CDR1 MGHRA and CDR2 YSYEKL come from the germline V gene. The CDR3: CASSQEKGGYLSGNTIYF. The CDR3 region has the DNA TGCGCCAGCAGCCAAGAGAAAGGCGGCTATCTCTCTGGAAACACCATATATTTT.

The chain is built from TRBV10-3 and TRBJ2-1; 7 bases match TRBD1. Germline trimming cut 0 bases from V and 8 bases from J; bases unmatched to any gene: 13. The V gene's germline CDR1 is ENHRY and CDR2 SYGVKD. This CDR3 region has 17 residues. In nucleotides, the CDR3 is TGTGCCATCAGTGAGTCAGGGGGCGGGTCTTTCCGCGATGAGCAGTTCTTC. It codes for CAISESGGGSFRDEQFF.

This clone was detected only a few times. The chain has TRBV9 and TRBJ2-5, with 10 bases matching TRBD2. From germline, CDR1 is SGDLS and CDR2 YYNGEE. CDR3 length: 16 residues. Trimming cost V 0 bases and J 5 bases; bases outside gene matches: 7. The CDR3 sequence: CASSVEASGGGETQYF. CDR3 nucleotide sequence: TGTGCCAGCAGCGTAGAGGCTAGCGGGGGTGGTGAGACCCAGTACTTC.

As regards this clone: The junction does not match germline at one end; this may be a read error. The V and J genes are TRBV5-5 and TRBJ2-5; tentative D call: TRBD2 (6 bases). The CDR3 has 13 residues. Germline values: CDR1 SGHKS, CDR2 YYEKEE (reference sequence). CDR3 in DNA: TGTGCCAGCACCTTGGGGGGTGAAGAGACCCAGTACTTC. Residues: CASTLGGEETQYF.

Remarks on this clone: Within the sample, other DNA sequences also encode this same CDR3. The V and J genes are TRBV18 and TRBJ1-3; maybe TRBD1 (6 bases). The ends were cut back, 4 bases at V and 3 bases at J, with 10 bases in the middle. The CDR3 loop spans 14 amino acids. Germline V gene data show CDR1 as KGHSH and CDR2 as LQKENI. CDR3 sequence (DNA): TGTGCCAGCTCACGGGCAGGGGATGGAAACACCATATATTTT. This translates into CASSRAGDGNTIYF.

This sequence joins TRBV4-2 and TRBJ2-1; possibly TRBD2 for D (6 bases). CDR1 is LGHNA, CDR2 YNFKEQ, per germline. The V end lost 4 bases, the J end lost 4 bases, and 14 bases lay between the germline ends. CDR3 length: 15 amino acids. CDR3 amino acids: CASSPRELVYNEQFF. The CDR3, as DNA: TGTGCCAGCAGCCCACGGGAGCTAGTTTACAATGAGCAGTTCTTC.

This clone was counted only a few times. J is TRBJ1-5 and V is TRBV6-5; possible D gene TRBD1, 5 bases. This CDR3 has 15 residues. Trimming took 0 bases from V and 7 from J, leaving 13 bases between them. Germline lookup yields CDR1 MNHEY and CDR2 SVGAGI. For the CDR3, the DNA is TGTGCCAGCAGTTACTCGGGGCAGGGTGGCCAGCCCCAGCATTTT. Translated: CASSYSGQGGQPQHF.

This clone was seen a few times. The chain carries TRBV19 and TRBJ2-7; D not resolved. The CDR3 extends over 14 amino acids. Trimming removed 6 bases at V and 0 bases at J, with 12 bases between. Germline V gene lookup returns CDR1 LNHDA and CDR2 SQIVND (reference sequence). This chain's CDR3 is CASSKTHSSYEQYF. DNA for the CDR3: TGTGCCAGTAGCAAGACACACAGCTCCTACGAGCAGTACTTC.

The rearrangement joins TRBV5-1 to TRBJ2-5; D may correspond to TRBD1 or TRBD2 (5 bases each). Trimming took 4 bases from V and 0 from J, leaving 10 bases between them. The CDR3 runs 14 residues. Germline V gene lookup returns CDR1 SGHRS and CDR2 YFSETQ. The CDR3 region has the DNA TGCGCCAGCAGCCTGGGACCGTACCAAGAGACCCAGTACTTC. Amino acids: CASSLGPYQETQYF.

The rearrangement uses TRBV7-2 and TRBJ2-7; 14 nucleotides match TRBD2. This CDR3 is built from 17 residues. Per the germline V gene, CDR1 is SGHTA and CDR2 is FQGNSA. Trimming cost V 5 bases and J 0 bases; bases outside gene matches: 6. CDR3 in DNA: TGTGCCAGCAGCCCCCGGACTAGCGGGAGGAACTCCTACGAGCAGTACTTC. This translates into CASSPRTSGRNSYEQYF.

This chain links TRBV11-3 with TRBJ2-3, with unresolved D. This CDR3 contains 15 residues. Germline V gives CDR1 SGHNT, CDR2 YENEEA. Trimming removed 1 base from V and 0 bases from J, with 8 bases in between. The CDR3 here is CASSLGVASTDTQYF. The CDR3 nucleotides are TGTGCCAGCAGCTTAGGGGTTGCTAGCACAGATACGCAGTATTTT.

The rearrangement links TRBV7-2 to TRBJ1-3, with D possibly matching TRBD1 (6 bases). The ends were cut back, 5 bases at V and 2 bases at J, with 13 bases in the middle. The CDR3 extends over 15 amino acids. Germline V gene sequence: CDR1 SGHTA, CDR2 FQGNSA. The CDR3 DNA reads TGTGCCAGCAGCCTTTCCAGGGGCACTGGAAACACCATATATTTT. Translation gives CASSLSRGTGNTIYF.

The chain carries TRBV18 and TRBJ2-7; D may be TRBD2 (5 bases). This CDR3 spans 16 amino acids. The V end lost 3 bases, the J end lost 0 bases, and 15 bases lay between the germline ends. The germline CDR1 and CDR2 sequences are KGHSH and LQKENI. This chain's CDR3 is CASSPQATGSSYEQYF. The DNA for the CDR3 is TGTGCCAGCTCACCCCAAGCAACGGGGAGCTCCTACGAGCAGTACTTC.